What follows describes a single TCR beta chain. The entry originates in a study of blood T cell repertoires in COVID-19. This table comes from immunoSEQ multiplex PCR, and its TCRdb copy is limited to in-frame clones, with some not included. The table includes approximately 74,000 clones, 60% to 85% detected once. CDR3 size: 14 residues. Germline V CDR1 and CDR2: SGHDT, YYEEEE. V trimming: 5 bases; J trimming: 5 bases; junction bases outside the gene matches: 10. The receptor was derived from a man aged 60 to 75 with acute or convalescent COVID-19. The sample comprised peripheral blood. This rearrangement joins TRBV5-6 to TRBJ2-7; 7 bases are a match to TRBD1. DNA of the CDR3: TGTGCCAGCAGACCGAGACAGGGCGCACACGAGCAGTACTTC. Translated: CASRPRQGAHEQYF.